This T cell receptor (beta chain) was recovered during a study of OX40 agonist ivuxolimab in advanced cancers. About the study: The study treated patients with ivuxolimab, an agonistic anti-OX40 (CD134) antibody. The study, taken as a whole, reports: The investigators did not determine what antigen specificity the expanded peripheral T cells had.

The investigators sampled blood at baseline, at cycle 4 day 1, and at cycle 7 day 1. Comment on this clone: Its target is unknown.

Per germline, CDR1 SNHLY and CDR2 FYNNEI. V was trimmed by 6 bases and J by 5 bases, leaving 19 bases between them. The CDR3 loop spans 15 amino acids. Here immunoSEQ multiplex PCR was the method, and the copy in TCRdb shows in-frame clones only, minus some. The sample includes 55,000 to 75,000 clones, about 85% of them seen just once. The sequencing here drew on CD4+ or CD8+ T cells sorted from blood, taken in a trial of the OX40 agonist ivuxolimab. The J gene is TRBJ1-1, the V gene TRBV2; perhaps TRBD1 as D (5 bases). The clonotype was recovered from an adult with an advanced solid tumor such as melanoma, head and neck, liver or kidney cancer. The CDR3 sequence: CASSVEALWGTEAFF. For the CDR3, the DNA is TGTGCCAGCAGCGTTGAGGCACTCTGGGGGACTGAAGCTTTCTTT.